Presented here are 5 T cell receptor beta chains from one specimen sequenced in a study of PD-1 blockade in classical Hodgkin lymphoma. Time point here: cycle 4 day 1 (C4D1), after 6 weeks of nivolumab. Following autologous stem cell transplantation, relapse occurred in every patient, and exposure to brentuximab vedotin varied. Assay: immunoSEQ multiplex PCR; the TCRdb copy retains only in-frame clones and omits some. The data show about 24,000 clones, with around four fifths seen just once and 5% to 8% held by the top ten. This specimen consisted of peripheral blood mononuclear cells (PBMCs), obtained before the fourth cycle of nivolumab. These receptor sequences come from a human donor with classical Hodgkin lymphoma.

This sequence joins TRBV5-1 and TRBJ1-1; D unclear. V shed 4 bases and J shed 1 base, with 8 bases lying between them. The CDR3 runs 13 residues. Germline V gene data show CDR1 as SGHRS and CDR2 as YFSETQ. The CDR3 spells CASSTLGNTEAFF. Here the CDR3 DNA reads TGCGCCAGCAGCACATTGGGGAACACTGAAGCTTTCTTT.

This chain joins TRBV10-1 and TRBJ2-2; no reliable D call. Trimming took 4 bases from V and 5 from J, leaving 5 bases between them. The V gene's germline CDR1 is WNHNN and CDR2 SYGVQD (reference sequence). The CDR3 is 12 amino acids. This chain's CDR3 is CASSVGTGELFF. The CDR3 bases are TGCGCCAGCAGTGTAGGAACCGGGGAGCTGTTTTTT.

This chain links TRBV6-4 with TRBJ2-1; D remains ambiguous. Germline V lookup: CDR1 MRHNA, CDR2 SNTAGT. The CDR3 totals 15 residues. With 2 bases removed from V and 0 bases from J, the gap between germline ends came to 8 bases. DNA for the CDR3: TGTGCCAGCAGTGACGGGCCTCGCTCCTACAATGAGCAGTTCTTC. This codes for CASSDGPRSYNEQFF.

This clone came up once. This chain joins TRBV5-4 and TRBJ2-1; tentatively, D is TRBD2 (6 bases). The CDR3 totals 16 residues. CDR1 and CDR2 from the germline V gene are SGHNT and YYREEE (reference sequence). V was cut by 5 bases and J by 5 bases, with 20 bases left in between. CDR3 region: CASRIHGGSLNNEQFF. The CDR3 coding sequence is TGTGCCAGCAGGATACATGGGGGGAGCCTAAACAATGAGCAGTTCTTC.

The rearrangement uses TRBV2 and TRBJ2-1; 10 bases are shared with TRBD2. CDR3 length: 15 amino acids. Looked up from germline, CDR1 is SNHLY and CDR2 is FYNNEI. The V gene end was trimmed by 3 bases and the J gene end by 7 bases; junction bases not matched to a gene: 6. The CDR3 spells CASSDERGGPNEQFF. The CDR3 nucleotides read TGTGCCAGCAGTGACGAGCGGGGGGGCCCTAATGAGCAGTTCTTC.